Below are 9 T cell receptor beta chains sequenced from a single sample in a study of CD8 T cells in ankylosing spondylitis. TCRdb processed the 5' RACE reads anew with MiXCR; each CDR3 protein has one entry. The sample has 300,000 to 350,000 distinct CDR3 sequences; roughly 14% are singletons. The sample taken for sequencing was blood, either unsorted or a sorted T cell fraction (not recorded which). The receptors were gathered from a male donor with ankylosing spondylitis or in good health (not recorded which).

The rearrangement uses TRBV4-1 and TRBJ2-7, with a weak D call TRBD2 (6 bases). Trimming cost V 1 base and J 2 bases, with 12 bases left between them. This CDR3 spans 15 amino acids. Germline V gives CDR1 MGHRA, CDR2 YSYEKL. CDR3 sequence reads: CASSQVGGLPYEQYF. CDR3 bases: TGCGCCAGCAGCCAAGTCGGAGGGCTTCCCTACGAGCAGTACTTC.

In regard to this clonotype: A read error may account for a junction end that differs from germline. The rearrangement links TRBV20-1 to TRBJ2-2; 9 nucleotides align to TRBD2. From germline, CDR1 is DFQATT and CDR2 SNEGSKA (reference sequence). The CDR3 totals 17 residues. The CDR3 reads CCARASISGSDTGELFF. DNA of the CDR3: TGCTGTGCTAGAGCCTCGATTAGCGGGAGTGACACCGGGGAGCTGTTTTTT.

V is TRBV4-1 and J is TRBJ1-3; possibly TRBD1 for D (5 bases). Trimming shortened V by 2 bases and J by 0 bases, and 14 bases separated the two germline ends. CDR1 MGHRA and CDR2 YSYEKL come from the germline V gene. The CDR3 runs 17 residues. CDR3 in DNA: TGCGCCAGCAGCCAACCGGCGAGGGGTCGCTCTGGAAACACCATATATTTT. It specifies CASSQPARGRSGNTIYF.

V usage is TRBV20-1 and J usage is TRBJ2-3, with unresolved D. The germline CDR1 and CDR2 sequences are DFQATT and SNEGSKA (reference sequence). V lost 0 bases, J lost 5 bases, and 18 bases lay in between. The CDR3 is 16 residues long. The CDR3: CSARDRTAPLQDTQYF. The DNA of the CDR3 is TGCAGTGCTAGAGATCGAACGGCCCCATTACAAGATACGCAGTATTTT.

The chain's CDR3 is CASTSRLNSRGDSPLHF. The CDR3, as DNA: TGTGCCAGCACCTCCCGGCTCAATAGCAGGGGTGATTCACCCCTCCACTTT. The rearrangement joins TRBV27 to TRBJ1-6; D is possibly TRBD1 (6 bases). The CDR3 covers 17 residues. Trimming left V 7 bases short and J 8 bases short, with 24 bases between. CDR1 and CDR2 (germline): MNHEY, SMNVEV (reference sequence).

The chain couples TRBV12-3 or TRBV12-4 to TRBJ2-7, with D perhaps assigned TRBD1 or TRBD2 (5 bases each). V shed 6 bases and J shed 6 bases, with 12 bases lying between them. The CDR3 is 12 amino acids. This chain's CDR3 is CASSRDVAEQYF. CDR3 sequence (DNA): TGTGCCAGCAGCCGGGACGTGGCCGAGCAGTACTTC.

This clonotype has just a few counts. This rearrangement joins TRBV12-3 or TRBV12-4 to TRBJ1-2; no definite D call. V shed 5 bases and J shed 4 bases, with 11 bases lying between them. This CDR3 has 13 residues. The CDR3 coding sequence is TGTGCCAGCAGTCCCCGTAAAAGCTATGGCTACACCTTC. It encodes CASSPRKSYGYTF.

The chain recombines TRBV6-1 with TRBJ2-3; D might be TRBD2 (6 bases). V was pared by 6 bases and J by 4 bases, with 17 bases between. In germline, CDR1 is MNHNS, CDR2 SASEGT. The CDR3 runs to 15 residues. CDR3 loop: CASRKRDSAADTQYF. DNA of the CDR3: TGTGCCAGCAGAAAACGGGACTCCGCGGCAGATACGCAGTATTTT.

The chain uses TRBV5-1 and TRBJ2-3; D not certain. The V gene's germline CDR1 is SGHRS and CDR2 YFSETQ. CDR3 length: 11 residues. Trimming stripped 7 bases from V and 5 bases from J, with 8 bases between. CDR3 sequence: CASFKEDTQYF. The CDR3 nucleotides read TGCGCCAGCTTCAAGGAAGATACGCAGTATTTT.